This T cell receptor (beta chain) was captured in a study of control samples from healthy donors and cancer patients. The V gene lost 1 base and the J gene lost 1 base, with 13 bases spanning the gap. The germline CDR1 and CDR2 sequences are LGHDT and YNNKEL (reference sequence). The CDR3 has 16 residues. Libraries were prepared by immunoSEQ multiplex PCR; TCRdb keeps only in-frame clonotypes and omits some of them. The sample has under 95,000 clones, more than 85% seen once. The receptor comes from a young woman in good health. The chain couples TRBV3-1 (or the pseudogene TRBV3-2) to TRBJ1-2, with unresolved D. Material for sequencing was blood. The CDR3 here is CASSQGGFSLNYGYTF. In nucleotides, the CDR3 is TGTGCCAGCAGCCAAGGCGGGTTCTCCCTTAACTATGGCTACACCTTC.